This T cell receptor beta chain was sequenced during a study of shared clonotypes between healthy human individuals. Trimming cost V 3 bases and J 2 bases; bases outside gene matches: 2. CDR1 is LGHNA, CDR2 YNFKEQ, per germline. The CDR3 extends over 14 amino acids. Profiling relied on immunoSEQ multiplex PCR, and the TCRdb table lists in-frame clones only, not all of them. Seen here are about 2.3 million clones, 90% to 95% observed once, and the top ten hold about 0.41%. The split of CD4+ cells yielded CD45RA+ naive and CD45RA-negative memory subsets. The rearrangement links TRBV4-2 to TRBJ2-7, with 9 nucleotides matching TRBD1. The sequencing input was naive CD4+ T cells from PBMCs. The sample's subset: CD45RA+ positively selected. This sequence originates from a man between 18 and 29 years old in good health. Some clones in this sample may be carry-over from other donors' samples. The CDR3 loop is CASSQGQGTYEQYF. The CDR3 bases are TGTGCCAGCAGCCAGGGACAGGGCACCTACGAGCAGTACTTC.